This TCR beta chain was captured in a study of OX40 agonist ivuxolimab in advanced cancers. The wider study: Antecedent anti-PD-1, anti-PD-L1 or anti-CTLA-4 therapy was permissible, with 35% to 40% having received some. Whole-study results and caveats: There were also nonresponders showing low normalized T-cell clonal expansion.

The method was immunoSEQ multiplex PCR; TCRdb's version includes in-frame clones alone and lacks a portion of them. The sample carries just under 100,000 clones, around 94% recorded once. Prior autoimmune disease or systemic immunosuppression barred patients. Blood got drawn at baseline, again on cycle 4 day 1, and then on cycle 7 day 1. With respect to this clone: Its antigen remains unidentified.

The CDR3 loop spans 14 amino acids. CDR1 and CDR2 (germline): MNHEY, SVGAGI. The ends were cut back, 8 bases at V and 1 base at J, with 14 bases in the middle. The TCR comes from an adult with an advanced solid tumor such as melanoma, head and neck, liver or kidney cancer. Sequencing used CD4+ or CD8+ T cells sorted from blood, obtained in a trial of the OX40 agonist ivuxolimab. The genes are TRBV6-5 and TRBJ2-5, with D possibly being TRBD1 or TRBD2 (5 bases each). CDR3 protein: CASGTPGIQETQYF. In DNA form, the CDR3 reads TGTGCCAGCGGGACCCCAGGGATCCAAGAGACCCAGTACTTC.